This TCR beta chain was identified during a study of blood T cell repertoires in COVID-19. Study-level background: Some COVID-19 samples were acute and others convalescent; all came from the United States, Italy and Spain.

Original processing methods: Amplification from reference gene primers served as the basis for estimated nucleated cell counts. Libraries were prepared by immunoSEQ multiplex PCR; TCRdb keeps only in-frame clonotypes and omits some of them. That table supplies the V and J calls and clone size; D and trimming were determined from the DNA. The table includes approximately 360,000 clones, around 83% detected once. Trimming removed 8 bases from V and 7 bases from J, with 17 bases in between. Germline CDR1 is MNHEY and CDR2 is SVGAGI. The CDR3 is made up of 13 amino acids. Donors were grouped by their self-reported clinical history. Two consecutive negative NP/OP PCR tests, clearance, or resolved symptoms defined Cohort 3 recovery.

The sequence was collected from a woman in her forties or fifties who had recovered from COVID-19. Sequenced sample: PBMCs or T cells enriched from blood (not recorded which). V usage is TRBV6-5 and J usage is TRBJ1-2; a possible D gene is TRBD1 (6 bases). This CDR3 is CASLEVNRAGYTF. The DNA of the CDR3 is TGTGCCAGCCTAGAAGTAAACAGGGCTGGCTACACCTTC.